Following are 21 T cell receptor beta chains from one sample sequenced in a study of early T cells in non-severe SARS-CoV-2 infection. TCRdb used MiXCR to reprocess the 5' RACE reads, holding one entry per CDR3 protein. Of roughly 35,000 distinct CDR3 sequences detected, 6% to 8.5% appear once; the ten largest clones hold about 4%. Sequenced input: whole blood. These receptors were collected from an adult who was a healthcare worker with PCR-confirmed SARS-CoV-2 infection or an uninfected control (not recorded which).

This clonotype is termed medium-sized (0.01 to 0.1%). The V and J genes are TRBV23-1 and TRBJ1-1; TRBD1 agrees at 8 bases. TRBV23-1 is classed as an ORF, of uncertain function. Trimming cost V 0 bases and J 3 bases; bases outside gene matches: 0. This CDR3 comprises 14 residues. The CDR3 reads CASSQSDRDTEAFF. The CDR3 DNA is TGCGCCAGCAGTCAATCGGACAGGGACACTGAAGCTTTCTTT.

Ten or more counts support this clonotype. The chain joins TRBV28 to TRBJ2-6, with D possibly being TRBD1 (8 bases). CDR1 MDHEN and CDR2 SYDVKM come from the germline V gene. V was shortened by 8 bases and J by 0 bases, with 14 bases between the two germline ends. The CDR3 is 16 residues long. The CDR3 sequence: CASYRGTNSGANVLTF. CDR3 DNA: TGTGCCAGCTACAGGGGGACTAACTCTGGGGCCAACGTCCTGACTTTC.

The chain is built from TRBV4-1 and TRBJ2-2, with TRBD2 matching 14 bases. Germline V gene data show CDR1 as MGHRA and CDR2 as YSYEKL. V shed 2 bases and J 4 bases; nucleotides not matched to a gene: 6. The CDR3 covers 18 residues. The CDR3 protein is CASSQWTSGRMGTGELFF. The CDR3 DNA follows: TGCGCCAGCAGCCAATGGACTAGCGGGAGGATGGGCACCGGGGAGCTGTTTTTT.

This clonotype occurred a few times. This sequence joins TRBV29-1 and TRBJ2-7; possible D gene TRBD2, 5 bases. Germline values: CDR1 SQVTM, CDR2 ANQGSEA. V lost 6 bases, J lost 0 bases, and 12 bases lay in between. This CDR3 region has 13 residues. CDR3 sequence: CSVRADSSYEQYF. CDR3 sequence (DNA): TGCAGCGTGAGGGCTGACTCCTCCTACGAGCAGTACTTC.

This clonotype appeared many times. The chain couples TRBV11-3 to TRBJ2-1, with D uncertain. Germline V gene sequence: CDR1 SGHNT, CDR2 YENEEA. The CDR3 totals 16 residues. Trimming stripped 5 bases from V and 0 bases from J, with 14 bases between. The chain's CDR3 is CASSPRLSDSYNEQFF. As DNA, the CDR3 is TGTGCCAGCAGCCCGAGGTTGTCGGACTCCTACAATGAGCAGTTCTTC.

With respect to this clonotype: Sequence at one end of the junction differs from germline and may be a read error. The chain's CDR3 is CTSSYGPSSGRTYF. The CDR3, as DNA: TGTACCAGCAGTTACGGCCCTTCGAGCGGCAGGACGTACTTC. The V gene is TRBV6-2 or TRBV6-3, the J gene TRBJ2-5, with D tentatively TRBD2 (5 bases). The CDR3 loop spans 14 amino acids. Germline lookup yields CDR1 MNHEY and CDR2 SVGEGT.

The chain links TRBV6-5 to TRBJ2-7; 11 bases line up with TRBD2. Germline trimming cut 6 bases from V and 0 bases from J; bases unmatched to any gene: 10. There are 17 residues in the CDR3. Germline V gene lookup returns CDR1 MNHEY and CDR2 SVGAGI. CDR3 protein: CASSRGVTSGSSYEQYF. The CDR3 DNA is TGTGCCAGCAGCAGGGGTGTTACTAGCGGGAGCTCCTACGAGCAGTACTTC.

This clonotype came up many times. The chain uses TRBV30 and TRBJ2-1; D is unclear. V shed 4 bases and J shed 0 bases, with 13 bases lying between them. CDR3 length equals 15 residues. Germline loops: CDR1 GTSNPN, CDR2 SVGIG (reference sequence). Here the CDR3 reads CAWTDVLSSYNEQFF. The CDR3 region has the DNA TGTGCCTGGACAGACGTCCTCAGCTCCTACAATGAGCAGTTCTTC.

The table lists this clonotype with many counts. DNA for the CDR3: TGTGCCAGCAGCCGAGGACAGGACTTCTATTTCTATGGCTACACCTTC. This codes for CASSRGQDFYFYGYTF. J is TRBJ1-2 and V is TRBV28, with 7 bases fitting TRBD1. Germline values: CDR1 MDHEN, CDR2 SYDVKM. The ends lost 6 bases at V and 4 bases at J; junction bases unmatched: 14. This CDR3 contains 16 residues.

This clonotype was recorded many times. The rearrangement links TRBV10-3 to TRBJ1-1, with D possibly matching TRBD1 (6 bases). The CDR3 runs 16 residues. Germline CDR1 is ENHRY and CDR2 is SYGVKD. Trimming shortened V by 3 bases and J by 0 bases, and 14 bases separated the two germline ends. CDR3 DNA: TGTGCCATCAGTGAAGAGGGGCAGGGGCTGAACACTGAAGCTTTCTTT. Translation: CAISEEGQGLNTEAFF.

This clonotype was observed many times. The rearrangement joins TRBV6-5 to TRBJ2-7, with 10 bases lining up with TRBD2. V trimming: 6 bases; J trimming: 5 bases; junction bases outside the gene matches: 22. The CDR3 extends over 19 amino acids. Per germline, CDR1 MNHEY and CDR2 SVGAGI. The CDR3 DNA follows: TGTGCCAGCAGCGGGGCGTGGGGGGGTGCTAGCGGGAGTATCGACGAGCAGTACTTC. It translates to CASSGAWGGASGSIDEQYF.

In its sample, this clonotype was seen a few times. The chain uses TRBV21-1 and TRBJ2-7. TRBV21-1 is noted as a pseudogene. The CDR3 has 14 amino acids. Here the CDR3 DNA reads TGTGCCAGATCTGCAAGGACGGACCCCTACGAGCAGTACTTC. It yields the protein CARSARTDPYEQYF.

This clonotype was seen at least ten times. The chain joins TRBV10-1 to TRBJ1-1; D is uncertain. This CDR3 is 11 amino acids long. Germline CDR1 WNHNN, CDR2 SYGVQD (reference sequence). V lost 4 bases and J 9 bases, leaving 9 bases between the germline ends. The CDR3: CASSVGDQAFF. DNA for the CDR3: TGCGCCAGCAGTGTTGGGGATCAAGCTTTCTTT.

This clonotype appeared many times. This chain connects TRBV5-1 to TRBJ2-6, with D perhaps matching TRBD1 (6 bases). Trimming cost V 1 base and J 2 bases, with 13 bases left between them. This CDR3 is built from 17 residues. Germline V lookup: CDR1 SGHRS, CDR2 YFSETQ. The CDR3 DNA is TGCGCCAGCAGCTTGCAATTTTCAGGGGCTGGGGCCAACGTCCTGACTTTC. It encodes CASSLQFSGAGANVLTF.

V is TRBV3-1 and J is TRBJ1-4; D is undetermined. V was trimmed by 1 base and J by 0 bases, leaving 6 bases between them. Germline lookup yields CDR1 LGHDT and CDR2 YNNKEL (reference sequence). The CDR3 contains 15 residues. The CDR3 is CASSQAPATNEKLFF. The DNA of the CDR3 is TGTGCCAGCAGCCAAGCCCCCGCAACTAATGAAAAACTGTTTTTT.

This clonotype was counted a few times. The chain uses TRBV7-9 and TRBJ2-3; no clear D gene. CDR1 is SEHNR, CDR2 FQNEAQ, per germline (reference sequence). The V end lost 5 bases, the J end lost 2 bases, and 11 bases lay between the germline ends. CDR3 length: 14 amino acids. The CDR3 nucleotides are TGTGCCAGCAGCAGACTCACAGACACAGATACGCAGTATTTT. Translation gives CASSRLTDTDTQYF.

At least ten counts were recorded for this clonotype. V and J are TRBV6-1 and TRBJ2-7; a weak D match, TRBD1 (5 bases). Trimming pared 3 bases from V and 3 bases from J, leaving 6 bases between. The CDR3 has 12 amino acids. Germline CDR1 reads MNHNS; CDR2 reads SASEGT. In DNA, the CDR3 is TGTGCCAGCAGTGAGACAGACTACGAGCAGTACTTC. This gives the protein CASSETDYEQYF.

The genes are TRBV10-3 and TRBJ1-1; D perhaps matches TRBD1 (5 bases). V dropped 4 bases and J dropped 2 bases, with 11 bases sitting between them. The CDR3 contains 14 residues. Germline CDR1 is ENHRY and CDR2 is SYGVKD. CDR3 coding DNA: TGTGCCATCAGTGCTGGGGCGCTTAACACTGAAGCTTTCTTT. Protein sequence: CAISAGALNTEAFF.

In this sample, this clonotype turned up many times. The V call is TRBV2, the J call TRBJ2-1; D is unresolved. V was shortened by 4 bases and J by 9 bases, with 16 bases between the two germline ends. Germline V CDR1 and CDR2: SNHLY, FYNNEI. The CDR3 has 14 residues. The CDR3 here is CASSGTLMTGEQFF. The CDR3 DNA reads TGTGCCAGCAGTGGGACCTTAATGACGGGTGAGCAGTTCTTC.

This CDR3 reads CAGSTSGYYEQYF. The CDR3 DNA reads TGTGCCGGATCTACTAGCGGGTATTACGAGCAGTACTTC. The genes are TRBV28 and TRBJ2-7; TRBD2 agrees at 9 bases. The CDR3 spans 13 residues. Germline trimming cut 11 bases from V and 4 bases from J; bases unmatched to any gene: 9. The germline V gene encodes CDR1 MDHEN and CDR2 SYDVKM.

J is TRBJ2-7 and V is TRBV11-2; the match to TRBD2 covers 11 bases. Germline V lookup: CDR1 SGHAT, CDR2 FQNNGV. The CDR3 is made up of 17 amino acids. V was clipped by 5 bases and J by 3 bases; unmatched bases: 12. CDR3 loop: CASSAGTSGVVGYEQYF. The CDR3 region has the DNA TGTGCCAGCAGCGCCGGGACTAGCGGAGTTGTAGGCTACGAGCAGTACTTC.